This T cell receptor (beta chain) is drawn from a study of shared clonotypes between healthy human individuals. Overall study context: Researchers drew samples from two women and three men aged 18 to 49. Study findings and constraints: Although depth was large, rarefaction showed that sequencing of the sorted subsets was incomplete. Relative to clonotypes present in all four donors, those not shared had lower generation probabilities.

CD45RO-negative cells were positively selected for CCR7, leaving out terminally differentiated effector memory CD45RA+ cells. The germline gives CDR1 MNHEY, CDR2 SVGAGI. The CDR3 spans 14 residues. Trimming stripped 2 bases from V and 4 bases from J, with 9 bases between. Produced via immunoSEQ multiplex PCR; TCRdb's table is partial and in-frame only. The table records roughly 2 million clones, 85% to 95% of them present only once. In the case of this clone: Its antigen is unidentified.

The sample consisted of naive CD8+ T cells sorted from blood. The sequence derives from a man aged 18 to 29 in good health. V gene TRBV6-5 combines with J gene TRBJ2-1; maybe TRBD2 (6 bases). The CDR3 DNA reads TGTGCCAGCAGTTACACGGGAGTATACAATGAGCAGTTCTTC. Translating it yields CASSYTGVYNEQFF.